What follows is one TCR beta chain and its context. These data come from a study of CD8+ T cells in alopecia areata. TCR sequencing used cDNA made by reverse transcription of extracted RNA. Clones were read by immunoSEQ multiplex PCR, and TCRdb kept only the in-frame ones, dropping some. Here the sample spans some 110,000 clones, 55% to 65% being singletons. The sequenced sample consisted of CD4+ T cells sorted from blood. The sequence was obtained from a human donor in good health.

CDR3: CASSEARGYEQYF. CDR3 sequence (DNA): TGTGCCAGCAGTGAAGCTAGGGGATACGAGCAGTACTTC. The V gene is TRBV2, the J gene TRBJ2-7; possibly TRBD1 for D (5 bases). The CDR3 runs 13 residues. The germline gives CDR1 SNHLY, CDR2 FYNNEI. The V gene lost 0 bases and the J gene lost 4 bases, with 7 bases spanning the gap.